The clone carrying this TCR beta chain has just a few counts. Its antigen is unidentified. These data come from a study of T cell repertoires in cytomegalovirus infection. Notes on the study in general: The ex vivo response showed dominance by HLA-C-restricted CMV-specific TCR beta clonotypes.

Trimming took 2 bases from V and 2 from J, leaving 14 bases between them. There are 15 residues in the CDR3. The germline V gene has CDR1 SGHRS and CDR2 YFSETQ. TCRdb fed the reads into MiXCR, producing one record per CDR3 protein. The data contain about 400,000 distinct CDR3 sequences, over 15% of them singletons. Sequenced: PBMCs. The TCR comes from a human donor in good health (CMV status not recorded). Some clones in this sample may be carry-over from other donors' samples. V usage is TRBV5-1 and J usage is TRBJ2-7; D is unclear. CDR3 nucleotide sequence: TGCGCCAGCAGCTTTGCGCCCCTCGAAACCTACGAGCAGTACTTC. Translation gives CASSFAPLETYEQYF. Filled out from reference TRBV5-1 and TRBJ2-7, the complete variable domain reads KAGVTQTPRYLIKTRGQQVTLSCSPISGHRSVSWYQQTPGQGLQFLFEYFSETQRNKGNFPGRFSGRQFSNSRSEMNVSTLELGDSALYLCASSFAPLETYEQYFGPGTRLTVT.